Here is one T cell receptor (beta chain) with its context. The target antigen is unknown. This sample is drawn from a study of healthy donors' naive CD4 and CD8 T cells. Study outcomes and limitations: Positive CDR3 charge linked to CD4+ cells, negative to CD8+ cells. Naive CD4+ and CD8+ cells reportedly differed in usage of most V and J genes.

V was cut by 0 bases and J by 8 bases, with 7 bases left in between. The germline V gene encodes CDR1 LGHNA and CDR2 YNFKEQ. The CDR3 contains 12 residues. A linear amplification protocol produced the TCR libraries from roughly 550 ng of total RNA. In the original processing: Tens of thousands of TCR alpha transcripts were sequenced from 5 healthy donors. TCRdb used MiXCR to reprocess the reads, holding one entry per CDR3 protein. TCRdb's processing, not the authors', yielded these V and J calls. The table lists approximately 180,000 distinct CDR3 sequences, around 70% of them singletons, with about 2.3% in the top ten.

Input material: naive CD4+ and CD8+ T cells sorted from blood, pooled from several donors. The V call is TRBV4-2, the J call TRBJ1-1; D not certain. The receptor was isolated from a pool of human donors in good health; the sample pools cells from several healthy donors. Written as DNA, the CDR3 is TGTGCCAGCAGCCAAGAAGGAGTGGAAGCTTTCTTT. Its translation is CASSQEGVEAFF.